This T cell receptor beta chain was found in a study of cytomegalovirus exposure and HLA in healthy donors. Broader study findings: Cytomegalovirus-associated TCR beta chains were listed, numbering approximately 150.

PCR was performed using 60 Vbeta and 13 Jbeta primers. Original analysis: Among the unique TCR beta chains that a later analysis counted, about 81 million in all, roughly 9.9 million were shared. Measured with immunoSEQ multiplex PCR; TCRdb has only the in-frame clones, and not every one. For V, J and clone size, that table is used; D and trimming come from the DNA. Here the sample spans about 50,000 clones, 75% to 80% being singletons. As concerns this clone: No antigen is known for it.

The CDR3 loop spans 15 amino acids. V gave up 5 bases and J gave up 4 bases, with 17 bases separating them. Looked up from germline, CDR1 is KGHSH and CDR2 is LQKENI. All donors participated as healthy donors of bone marrow. This TCR was sampled from a middle-aged woman in good health and CMV-seropositive. The sample consisted of PBMCs. The rearrangement links TRBV18 to TRBJ1-2; weak D call: TRBD1 (5 bases). The CDR3 reads CASSLTGPGVYGYTF. CDR3 DNA: TGTGCCAGCTCATTAACAGGCCCGGGGGTCTATGGCTACACCTTC.